This TCR beta chain appears in the sequencing data of a study of monozygotic twins with inflammatory bowel disease. No DNA is given; TCRdb re-called the 5' RACE reads and lists each CDR3 protein once. This sample's table has about 210,000 distinct CDR3 sequences. The length of the CDR3 is 16 residues. CDR1 and CDR2 (germline): LNHNV, YYDKDF (reference sequence). This TCR was recovered from a human donor with ulcerative colitis or Crohn's disease, or a healthy co-twin of an affected twin (not recorded which). Sample: blood. This rearrangement joins TRBV15 to TRBJ2-2; with no DNA, the TCRdb D assignment of TRBD1 cannot be verified. The CDR3 loop is CATSSVQASVTGELFF.